This TCR beta chain was identified in a study of T cells in Graves' hyperthyroidism and ophthalmopathy. Background on the study: Peripheral blood was obtained at initial diagnosis, preceding any treatment.

Study findings and constraints: Expanded thyroid clonotypes (above 0.001) were mostly also found in blood.

Amplified TCR beta CDR3 regions came from RNA transcripts. A first-round RT-PCR of the TCR CDR3 used the HTBI primer set. MiXCR was run by TCRdb on the multiplex PCR reads, yielding one entry per CDR3 protein. The sample carries 500,000 to 650,000 distinct CDR3 sequences, about 15% recorded once. This clonotype was seen a handful of times. Its antigen is unidentified. The CDR3 is made up of 17 amino acids. CDR1 and CDR2 from the germline V gene are SGHRS and YFSETQ. The V and J ends lost 3 bases and 7 bases, in that order; junction bases with no gene match: 6. The patients, who ranged from 18 to 65 in age, presented with newly diagnosed hyperthyroidism lasting under 2 months.

The sequenced sample was blood. The chain combines TRBV5-1 with TRBJ2-2, with 16 bases matching TRBD2. The receptor was derived from a woman between 35 and 50 years old with Graves' hyperthyroidism. Here the CDR3 reads CASSSGLAGGPIGELFF. CDR3 DNA: TGCGCCAGCAGCTCGGGACTAGCGGGAGGGCCAATCGGGGAGCTGTTTTTT.